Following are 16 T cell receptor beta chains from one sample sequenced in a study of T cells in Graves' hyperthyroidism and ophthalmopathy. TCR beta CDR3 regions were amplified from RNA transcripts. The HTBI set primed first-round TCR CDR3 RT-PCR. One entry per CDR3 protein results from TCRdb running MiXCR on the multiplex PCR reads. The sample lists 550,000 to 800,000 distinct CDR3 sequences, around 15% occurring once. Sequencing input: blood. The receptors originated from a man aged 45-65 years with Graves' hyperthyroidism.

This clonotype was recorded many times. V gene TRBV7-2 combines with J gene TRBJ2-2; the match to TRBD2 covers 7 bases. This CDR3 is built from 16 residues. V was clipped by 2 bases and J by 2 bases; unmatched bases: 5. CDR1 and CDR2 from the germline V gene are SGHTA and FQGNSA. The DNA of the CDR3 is TGTGCCAGCAGCTTAAACCCTAGCGGAAACACCGGGGAGCTGTTTTTT. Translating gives CASSLNPSGNTGELFF. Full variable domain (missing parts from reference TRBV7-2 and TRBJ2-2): GAGVSQSPSNKVTEKGKDVELRCDPISGHTALYWYRQSLGQGLEFLIYFQGNSAPDKSGLPSDRFSAERTGGSVSTLTIQRTQQEDSAVYLCASSLNPSGNTGELFFGEGSRLTVL.

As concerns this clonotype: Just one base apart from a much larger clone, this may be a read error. The CDR3 protein is CASSPINGATNEKLFF. CDR3 DNA sequence: TGTGCCAGCAGTCCTATTAACGGGGCCACTAATGAAAAACTGTTTTTT. This rearrangement joins TRBV28 to TRBJ1-4, with D perhaps matching TRBD1 (5 bases). The germline V gene encodes CDR1 MDHEN and CDR2 SYDVKM. This CDR3 contains 16 residues. V was clipped by 5 bases and J by 2 bases, with 15 bases between them.

In DNA, the CDR3 is TGTGCCAGCAGCGCCCAGACAGGGCTCTTTGGCTACACCTTC. Protein product: CASSAQTGLFGYTF. The chain is built from TRBV9 and TRBJ1-2, with 7 bases matching TRBD1. The CDR3 has 14 residues. V lost 3 bases, J lost 7 bases, and 9 bases stayed unmatched. The germline CDR1 and CDR2 sequences are SGDLS and YYNGEE.

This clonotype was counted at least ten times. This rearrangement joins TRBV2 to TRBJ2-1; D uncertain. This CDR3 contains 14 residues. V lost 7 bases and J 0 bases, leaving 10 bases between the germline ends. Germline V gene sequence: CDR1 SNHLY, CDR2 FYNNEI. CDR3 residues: CASIWIYSYNEQFF. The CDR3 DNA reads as TGTGCCAGCATTTGGATCTACTCCTACAATGAGCAGTTCTTC.

The CDR3 DNA sequence: TGTGCCAGCTCCCTCGTTAGCGGGAGGCCCCCGGGGGAGACGCAGTATTTT. It encodes CASSLVSGRPPGETQYF. The chain recombines TRBV6-1 with TRBJ2-3, with 10 bases matching TRBD2. The CDR3 has 17 amino acids. Germline assignment: CDR1 MNHNS and CDR2 SASEGT. V was clipped by 8 bases and J by 9 bases; unmatched bases: 20.

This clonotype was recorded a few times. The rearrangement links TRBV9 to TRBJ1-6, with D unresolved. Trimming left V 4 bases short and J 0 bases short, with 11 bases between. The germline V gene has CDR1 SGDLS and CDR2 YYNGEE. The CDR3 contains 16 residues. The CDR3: CASSPEASSYNSPLHF. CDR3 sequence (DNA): TGTGCCAGCAGCCCCGAGGCTAGCTCCTATAATTCACCCCTCCACTTT.

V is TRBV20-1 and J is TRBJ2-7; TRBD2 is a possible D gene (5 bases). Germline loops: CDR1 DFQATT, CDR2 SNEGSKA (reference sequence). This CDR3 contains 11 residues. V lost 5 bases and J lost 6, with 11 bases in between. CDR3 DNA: TGCAGTGCTGGCGGACTCGGCGAGCAGTACTTC. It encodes CSAGGLGEQYF.

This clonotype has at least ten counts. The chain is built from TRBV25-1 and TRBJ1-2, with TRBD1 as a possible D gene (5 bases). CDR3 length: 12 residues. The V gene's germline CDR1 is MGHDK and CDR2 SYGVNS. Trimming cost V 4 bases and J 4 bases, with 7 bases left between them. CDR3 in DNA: TGTGCCAGCAGTGCAGGGACCTATGGCTACACCTTC. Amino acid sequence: CASSAGTYGYTF.

The DNA for the CDR3 is TGCGCCAGCAGCCTAGCCGTAGATACGCAGTATTTT. Translation gives CASSLAVDTQYF. This rearrangement joins TRBV5-1 to TRBJ2-3; TRBD2 is a possible D gene (5 bases). CDR3 length: 12 amino acids. Germline CDR1 reads SGHRS; CDR2 reads YFSETQ. Trimming removed 4 bases from V and 5 bases from J, with 8 bases in between.

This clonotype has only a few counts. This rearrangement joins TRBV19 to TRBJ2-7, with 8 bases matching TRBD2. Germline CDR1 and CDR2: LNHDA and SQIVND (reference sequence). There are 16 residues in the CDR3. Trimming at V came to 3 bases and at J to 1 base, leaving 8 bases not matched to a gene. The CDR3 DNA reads TGTGCCAGTAGTATTTCCCTAGCGGGTGCGTCCTACGAGCAGTACTTC. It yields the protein CASSISLAGASYEQYF.

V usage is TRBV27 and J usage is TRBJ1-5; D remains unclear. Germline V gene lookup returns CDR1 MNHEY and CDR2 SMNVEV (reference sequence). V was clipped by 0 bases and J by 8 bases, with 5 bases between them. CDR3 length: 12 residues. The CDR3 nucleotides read TGTGCCAGCAGTTTATCCGGTGAGCCCCAGCATTTT. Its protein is CASSLSGEPQHF.

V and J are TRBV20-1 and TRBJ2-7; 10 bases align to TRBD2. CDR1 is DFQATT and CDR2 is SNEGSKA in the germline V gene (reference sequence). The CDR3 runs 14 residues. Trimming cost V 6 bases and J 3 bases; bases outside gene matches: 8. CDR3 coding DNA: TGCAGTGCCTCGACTAGCGGGTTTTTCTACGAGCAGTACTTC. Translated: CSASTSGFFYEQYF.

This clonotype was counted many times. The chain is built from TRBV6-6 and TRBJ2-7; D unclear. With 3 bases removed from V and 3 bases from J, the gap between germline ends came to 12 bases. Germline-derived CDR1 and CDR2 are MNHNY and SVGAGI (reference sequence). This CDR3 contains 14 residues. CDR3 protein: CASSYRGSDYEQYF. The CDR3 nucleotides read TGTGCCAGCAGTTATCGAGGTTCCGACTACGAGCAGTACTTC.

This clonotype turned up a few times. The DNA of the CDR3 is TGTGCCAGCAGCTTAGGTCCAGGGGAAAACGAGCAGTACTTC. Its protein product is CASSLGPGENEQYF. The chain employs TRBV7-2 and TRBJ2-7; possibly TRBD1 for D (6 bases). The CDR3 is 14 amino acids. Germline V lookup: CDR1 SGHTA, CDR2 FQGNSA. Trimming removed 1 base from V and 5 bases from J, with 12 bases in between. Based on the CDR3 plus reference TRBV7-2 and TRBJ2-7, the full variable domain is GAGVSQSPSNKVTEKGKDVELRCDPISGHTALYWYRQSLGQGLEFLIYFQGNSAPDKSGLPSDRFSAERTGGSVSTLTIQRTQQEDSAVYLCASSLGPGENEQYFGPGTRLTVT.

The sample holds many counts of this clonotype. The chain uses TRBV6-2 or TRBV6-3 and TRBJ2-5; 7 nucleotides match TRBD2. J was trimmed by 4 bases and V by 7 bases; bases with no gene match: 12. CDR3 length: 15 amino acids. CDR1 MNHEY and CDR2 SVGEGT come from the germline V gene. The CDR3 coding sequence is TGTGCCAGCAACCCAATCACGGGGGGAGGAGAGACCCAGTACTTC. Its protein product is CASNPITGGGETQYF.

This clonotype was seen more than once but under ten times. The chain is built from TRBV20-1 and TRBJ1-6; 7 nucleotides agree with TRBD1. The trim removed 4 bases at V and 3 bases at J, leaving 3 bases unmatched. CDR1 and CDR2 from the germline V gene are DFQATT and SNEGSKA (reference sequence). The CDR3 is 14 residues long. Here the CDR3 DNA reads TGCAGTGCTAAACAGGGGTTCTATAATTCACCCCTCCACTTT. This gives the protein CSAKQGFYNSPLHF.